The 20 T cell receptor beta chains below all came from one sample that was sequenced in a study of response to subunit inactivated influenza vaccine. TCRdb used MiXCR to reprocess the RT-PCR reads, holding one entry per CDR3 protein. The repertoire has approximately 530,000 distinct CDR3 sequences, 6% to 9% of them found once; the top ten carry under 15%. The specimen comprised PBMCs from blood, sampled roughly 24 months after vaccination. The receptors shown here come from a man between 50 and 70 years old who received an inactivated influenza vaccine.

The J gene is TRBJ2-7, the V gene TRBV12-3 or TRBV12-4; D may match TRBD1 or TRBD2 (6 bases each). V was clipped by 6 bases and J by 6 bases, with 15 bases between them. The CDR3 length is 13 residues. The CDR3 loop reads CASRREQGPEQYF. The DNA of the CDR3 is TGTGCCAGCAGGCGGGAACAGGGCCCCGAGCAGTACTTC.

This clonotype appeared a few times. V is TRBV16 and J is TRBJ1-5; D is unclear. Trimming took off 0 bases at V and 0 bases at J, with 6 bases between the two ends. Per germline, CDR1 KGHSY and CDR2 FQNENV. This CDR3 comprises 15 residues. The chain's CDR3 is CASSQSFSSNQPQHF. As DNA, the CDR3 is TGTGCCAGCAGCCAATCGTTTTCTAGCAATCAGCCCCAGCATTTT.

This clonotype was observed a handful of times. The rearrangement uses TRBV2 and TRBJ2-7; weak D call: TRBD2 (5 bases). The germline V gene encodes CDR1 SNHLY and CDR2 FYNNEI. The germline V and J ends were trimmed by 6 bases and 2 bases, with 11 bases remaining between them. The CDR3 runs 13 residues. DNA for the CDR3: TGTGCCAGCAGATCTGGACTTACCTACGAGCAGTACTTC. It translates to CASRSGLTYEQYF.

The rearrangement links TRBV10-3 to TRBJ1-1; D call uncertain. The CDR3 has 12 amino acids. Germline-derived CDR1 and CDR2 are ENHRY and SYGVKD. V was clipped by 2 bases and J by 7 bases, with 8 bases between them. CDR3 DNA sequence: TGTGCCATCAGTGAGGGAACTTTTGAAGCTTTCTTT. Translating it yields CAISEGTFEAFF.

The CDR3 loop reads CSARDPALYEQYF. The CDR3 bases are TGCAGTGCTAGGGACCCTGCCCTCTACGAGCAGTACTTC. This chain connects TRBV20-1 to TRBJ2-7, with D hard to call. Germline lookup yields CDR1 DFQATT and CDR2 SNEGSKA (reference sequence). Trimming took 3 bases from V and 3 from J, leaving 12 bases between them. The CDR3 has 13 amino acids.

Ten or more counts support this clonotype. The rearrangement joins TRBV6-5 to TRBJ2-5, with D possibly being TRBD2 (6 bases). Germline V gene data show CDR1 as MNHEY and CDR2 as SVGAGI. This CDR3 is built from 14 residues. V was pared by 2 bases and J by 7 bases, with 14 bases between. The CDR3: CASSYGVEGGTQYF. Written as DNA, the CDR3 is TGTGCCAGCAGTTACGGGGTAGAGGGAGGGACCCAGTACTTC.

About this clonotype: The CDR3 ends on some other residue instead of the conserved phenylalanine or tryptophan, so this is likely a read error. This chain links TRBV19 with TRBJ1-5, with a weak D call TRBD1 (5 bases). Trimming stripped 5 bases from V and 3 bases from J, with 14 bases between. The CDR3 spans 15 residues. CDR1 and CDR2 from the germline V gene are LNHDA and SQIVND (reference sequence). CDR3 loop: CASSPGRVVNQPQHY. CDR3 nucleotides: TGTGCCAGTAGTCCTGGCAGGGTAGTCAATCAGCCCCAGCATTAT.

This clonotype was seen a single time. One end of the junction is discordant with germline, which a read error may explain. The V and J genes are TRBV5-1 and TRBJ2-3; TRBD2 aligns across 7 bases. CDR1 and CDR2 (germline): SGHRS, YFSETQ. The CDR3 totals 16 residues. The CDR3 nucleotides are TGCGCCAGCAGCTTGGGGCGCGGGAGTAACACAGATGCGCAGTATTTT. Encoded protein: CASSLGRGSNTDAQYF.

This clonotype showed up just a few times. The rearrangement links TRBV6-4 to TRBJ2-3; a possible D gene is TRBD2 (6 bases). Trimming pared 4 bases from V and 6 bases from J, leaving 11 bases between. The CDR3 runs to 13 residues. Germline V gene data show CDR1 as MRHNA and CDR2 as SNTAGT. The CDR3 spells CASSGGLADTQYF. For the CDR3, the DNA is TGTGCCAGCAGTGGAGGTCTAGCGGATACGCAGTATTTT.

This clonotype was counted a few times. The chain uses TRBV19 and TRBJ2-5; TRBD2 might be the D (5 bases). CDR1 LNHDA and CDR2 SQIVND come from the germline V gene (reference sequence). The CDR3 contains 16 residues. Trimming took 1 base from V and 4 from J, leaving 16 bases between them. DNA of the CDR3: TGTGCCAGTAGTATAGGGAGCGGAACAATGATAGAGACCCAGTACTTC. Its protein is CASSIGSGTMIETQYF.

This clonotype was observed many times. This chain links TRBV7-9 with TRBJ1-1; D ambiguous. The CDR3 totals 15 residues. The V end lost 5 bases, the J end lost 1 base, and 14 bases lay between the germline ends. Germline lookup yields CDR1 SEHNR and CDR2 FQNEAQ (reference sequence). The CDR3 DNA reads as TGTGCCAGCAGCCGAGATACGTCCAGGAACACTGAAGCTTTCTTT. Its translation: CASSRDTSRNTEAFF.

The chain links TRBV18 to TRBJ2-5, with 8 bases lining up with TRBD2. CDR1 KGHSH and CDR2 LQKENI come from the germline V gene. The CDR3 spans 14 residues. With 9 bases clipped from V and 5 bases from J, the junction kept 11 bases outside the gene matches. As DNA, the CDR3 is TGTGCCAGTAGTCGACTAGCGAAAACGGAGACCCAGTACTTC. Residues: CASSRLAKTETQYF.

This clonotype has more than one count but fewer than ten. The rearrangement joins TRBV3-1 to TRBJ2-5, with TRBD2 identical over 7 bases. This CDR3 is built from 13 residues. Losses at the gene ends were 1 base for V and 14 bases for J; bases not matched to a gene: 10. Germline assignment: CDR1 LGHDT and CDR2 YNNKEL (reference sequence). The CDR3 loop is CASSQVSGTILYF. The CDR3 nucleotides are TGTGCCAGCAGCCAAGTATCCGGGACTATCCTATACTTC.

CDR3 sequence: CASSGGGREYEQYF. CDR3 sequence (DNA): TGTGCCAGCAGTGGCGGAGGACGGGAATACGAGCAGTACTTC. The V call is TRBV2, the J call TRBJ2-7; D is perhaps TRBD2 (5 bases). The CDR3 is 14 amino acids. Trimming shortened V by 4 bases and J by 4 bases, and 14 bases separated the two germline ends. Germline V gene data show CDR1 as SNHLY and CDR2 as FYNNEI.

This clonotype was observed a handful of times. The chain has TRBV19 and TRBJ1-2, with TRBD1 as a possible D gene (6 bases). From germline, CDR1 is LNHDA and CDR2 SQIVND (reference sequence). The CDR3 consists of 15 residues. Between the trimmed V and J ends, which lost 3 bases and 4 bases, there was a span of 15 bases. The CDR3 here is CASSMGTWGPYGYTF. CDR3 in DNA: TGTGCCAGTAGTATGGGGACATGGGGTCCCTATGGCTACACCTTC.

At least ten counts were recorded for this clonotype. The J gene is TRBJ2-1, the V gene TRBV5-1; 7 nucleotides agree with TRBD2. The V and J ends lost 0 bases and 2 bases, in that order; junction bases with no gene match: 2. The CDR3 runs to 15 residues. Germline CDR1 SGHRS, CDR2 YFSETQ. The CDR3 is CASSLGGGTYNEQFF. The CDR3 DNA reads TGCGCCAGCAGCTTGGGCGGGGGAACCTACAATGAGCAGTTCTTC.

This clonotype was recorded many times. In DNA form, the CDR3 reads TGTGCCTGGAGACAGGGACCCTACGAGCAGTACTTC. Its translation is CAWRQGPYEQYF. The rearrangement uses TRBV30 and TRBJ2-7, with TRBD1 as a possible D gene (6 bases). The V gene lost 3 bases and the J gene lost 2 bases, with 8 bases spanning the gap. Germline CDR1 GTSNPN, CDR2 SVGIG (reference sequence). The CDR3 has 12 amino acids. The whole variable domain, filled in from reference TRBV30 and TRBJ2-7, reads SQTIHQWPATLVQPVGSPLSLECTVEGTSNPNLYWYRQAAGRGLQLLFYSVGIGQISSEVPQNLSASRPQDRQFILSSKKLLLSDSGFYLCAWRQGPYEQYFGPGTRLTVT.

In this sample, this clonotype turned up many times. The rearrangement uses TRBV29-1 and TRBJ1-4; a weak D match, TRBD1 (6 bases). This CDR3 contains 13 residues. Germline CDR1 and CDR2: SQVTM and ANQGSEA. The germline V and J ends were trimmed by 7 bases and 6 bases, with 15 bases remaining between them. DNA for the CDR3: TGCAGCGCCGGGGGCCTTGGGGATGAAAAACTGTTTTTT. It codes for CSAGGLGDEKLFF.

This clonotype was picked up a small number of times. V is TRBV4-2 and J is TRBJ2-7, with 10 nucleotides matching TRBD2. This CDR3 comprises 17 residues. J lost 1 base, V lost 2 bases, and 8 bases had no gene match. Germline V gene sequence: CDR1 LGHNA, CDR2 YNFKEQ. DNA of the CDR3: TGTGCCAGCAGCCAACTCACCGGGACTAGCGCTTCCTACGAGCAGTACTTC. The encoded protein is CASSQLTGTSASYEQYF.

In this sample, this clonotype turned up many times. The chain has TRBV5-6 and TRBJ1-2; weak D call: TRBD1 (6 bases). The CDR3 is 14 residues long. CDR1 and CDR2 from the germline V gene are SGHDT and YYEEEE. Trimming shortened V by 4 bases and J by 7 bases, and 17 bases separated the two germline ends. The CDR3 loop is CASSLGQKALGYTF. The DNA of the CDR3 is TGTGCCAGCAGCCTCGGACAGAAAGCTCTTGGCTACACCTTC.